The 28 T cell receptor beta chains reported below all come from one sample, sequenced in a study of T cell responses to AZD1222 COVID-19 vaccine. Repertoires were generated with immunoSEQ multiplex PCR, while TCRdb's copy carries only in-frame clones and drops some. Here the sample spans roughly 180,000 clones, 80% to 95% being singletons. Sequencing used peripheral blood, obtained 28 days after the second AZD1222 dose. The receptors come from an adult who received the AZD1222 COVID-19 vaccine.

The rearrangement links TRBV5-6 to TRBJ2-5, with a tentative D call TRBD2 (5 bases). Trimming removed 3 bases at V and 1 base at J, with 13 bases between. The CDR3 contains 15 residues. Per the germline V gene, CDR1 is SGHDT and CDR2 is YYEEEE. CDR3 amino acids: CASSWLLDPQETQYF. As DNA, the CDR3 is TGTGCCAGCAGCTGGTTACTAGATCCCCAAGAGACCCAGTACTTC.

The chain joins TRBV24-1 to TRBJ2-3, with D perhaps given as TRBD1 or TRBD2 (5 bases each). The V and J ends lost 3 bases and 1 base respectively, with 10 bases between them. Per the germline V gene, CDR1 is KGHDR and CDR2 is SFDVKD. The CDR3 is 15 residues long. The CDR3 loop reads CATSDTGGGTDTQYF. The CDR3 DNA is TGTGCCACCAGTGATACTGGGGGAGGCACAGATACGCAGTATTTT.

V is TRBV2 and J is TRBJ2-7, with no clear D. The CDR3 consists of 15 residues. The germline V gene has CDR1 SNHLY and CDR2 FYNNEI. V dropped 3 bases and J dropped 4 bases, with 16 bases sitting between them. CDR3 loop: CASSDFWAPNYEQYF. CDR3 in DNA: TGTGCCAGCAGTGACTTCTGGGCCCCAAATTACGAGCAGTACTTC.

The chain links TRBV5-1 to TRBJ2-2, with 10 bases lining up with TRBD2. CDR3 length: 16 residues. CDR1 is SGHRS and CDR2 is YFSETQ in the germline V gene. The junction had 5 bases not matched to a gene; V was cut back by 1 base and J by 5 bases. The CDR3 DNA sequence: TGCGCCAGCAGCTTGCTAGCGGGAGTGGGAACCGGGGAGCTGTTTTTT. It yields the protein CASSLLAGVGTGELFF.

The chain employs TRBV5-1 and TRBJ2-5, with TRBD2 identical over 7 bases. In germline, CDR1 is SGHRS, CDR2 YFSETQ. This CDR3 contains 14 residues. V gave up 0 bases and J gave up 4 bases; unmatched junction bases: 3. Written as DNA, the CDR3 is TGCGCCAGCAGCTTGGGATCGGGAGGAGAGACCCAGTACTTC. This sequence encodes CASSLGSGGETQYF.

This clone has more than one count but fewer than ten. The V and J genes are TRBV7-9 and TRBJ2-6; a possible D gene is TRBD1 (6 bases). CDR3 length: 18 residues. Germline lookup yields CDR1 SEHNR and CDR2 FQNEAQ (reference sequence). The V gene lost 4 bases and the J gene lost 0 bases, with 16 bases spanning the gap. Here the CDR3 reads CASSSLRGTYSGANVLTF. The CDR3 DNA reads TGTGCCAGCAGCTCCCTGAGGGGGACATACTCTGGGGCCAACGTCCTGACTTTC.

This chain uses TRBV5-6 with TRBJ1-1; D unresolved. Germline CDR1 reads SGHDT; CDR2 reads YYEEEE. V lost 1 base to trimming and J lost 6 bases, with 4 bases between them. There are 11 residues in the CDR3. This CDR3 is CASSLLSEAFF. The CDR3 DNA reads TGTGCCAGCAGCTTGTTATCTGAAGCTTTCTTT.

Only a few counts were recorded for this clone. This chain links TRBV27 with TRBJ1-4; a weak D match, TRBD1 (6 bases). The CDR3 extends over 14 amino acids. V shed 5 bases and J shed 5 bases, with 12 bases lying between them. The germline gives CDR1 MNHEY, CDR2 SMNVEV (reference sequence). The CDR3 reads CASSPDRKNEKLFF. CDR3 bases: TGTGCCAGCAGTCCGGACAGAAAAAATGAAAAACTGTTTTTT.

This chain uses TRBV5-1 with TRBJ2-1, with 7 bases matching TRBD1. The V gene's germline CDR1 is SGHRS and CDR2 YFSETQ. This CDR3 has 15 residues. The V and J ends lost 0 bases and 8 bases, in that order; junction bases with no gene match: 8. The DNA of the CDR3 is TGCGCCAGCAGCTTGGACGGACAGGCCGTCGATGAGCAGTTCTTC. It yields the protein CASSLDGQAVDEQFF.

The gene calls are TRBV7-3 and TRBJ2-5, with 7 nucleotides matching TRBD1. Germline assignment: CDR1 SGHTA and CDR2 FQGTGA. V trimming: 5 bases; J trimming: 5 bases; junction bases outside the gene matches: 8. This CDR3 has 14 amino acids. The CDR3 bases are TGTGCCAGCAGCCCCCGACAGGGTTGGGAGACCCAGTACTTC. Its translation is CASSPRQGWETQYF.

The chain carries TRBV4-3 and TRBJ2-7, with 11 bases lining up with TRBD1. The germline V gene has CDR1 LGHNA and CDR2 YSLEER. The CDR3 sequence is 15 residues long. J lost 3 bases, V lost 5 bases, and 6 bases had no gene match. For the CDR3, the DNA is TGCGCCAGCAGCAGAACCGGGACAGGGGGCTACGAGCAGTACTTC. Its translation is CASSRTGTGGYEQYF.

V is TRBV27 and J is TRBJ1-1; 8 bases are a match to TRBD1. Germline V gene sequence: CDR1 MNHEY, CDR2 SMNVEV (reference sequence). The J segment lost 4 bases and the V segment lost 6 bases, leaving 4 bases of the junction unmatched. The CDR3 consists of 13 residues. The CDR3 DNA sequence: TGTGCCAGCAGGGATACAGGGGGCACTGAAGCTTTCTTT. Translated: CASRDTGGTEAFF.

The chain joins TRBV19 to TRBJ1-5; D uncertain. With 6 bases removed from V and 7 bases from J, the gap between germline ends came to 10 bases. This CDR3 is built from 12 residues. CDR1 is LNHDA and CDR2 is SQIVND in the germline V gene (reference sequence). The DNA of the CDR3 is TGTGCCAGTAGAAACCAATACCAGCCCCAGCATTTT. Translated, it gives CASRNQYQPQHF.

The gene calls are TRBV19 and TRBJ2-1; TRBD2 matches 15 bases. CDR3 size: 16 residues. Trimming at V came to 5 bases and at J to 8 bases, leaving 7 bases not matched to a gene. Germline loops: CDR1 LNHDA, CDR2 SQIVND (reference sequence). As DNA, the CDR3 is TGTGCCAGTAGTTCCTCCCGGACTAGCGGGAGGGATGAGCAGTTCTTC. Its translation is CASSSSRTSGRDEQFF.

The V gene is TRBV5-6, the J gene TRBJ2-7; D may be TRBD2 (7 bases). Germline loops: CDR1 SGHDT, CDR2 YYEEEE. V shed 4 bases and J shed 0 bases, with 14 bases lying between them. The CDR3 is 15 residues long. DNA for the CDR3: TGTGCCAGCAGCCTGGGGGGGACACCCTCCTACGAGCAGTACTTC. It translates to CASSLGGTPSYEQYF.

Note on this clone: Other DNA sequences in this sample translate to the same CDR3. V usage is TRBV5-6 and J usage is TRBJ1-2; 8 bases are shared with TRBD1. CDR3 length: 14 residues. V trimming: 1 base; J trimming: 2 bases; junction bases outside the gene matches: 1. Germline V gene sequence: CDR1 SGHDT, CDR2 YYEEEE. The DNA of the CDR3 is TGTGCCAGCAGCTTGTACAGGGGGAACTATGGCTACACCTTC. Protein sequence: CASSLYRGNYGYTF.

This rearrangement joins TRBV19 to TRBJ2-3, with a tentative D call TRBD2 (5 bases). CDR3 size: 16 residues. The germline gives CDR1 LNHDA, CDR2 SQIVND (reference sequence). V lost 5 bases, J lost 1 base, and 16 bases lay in between. The CDR3 spells CASSSPLGRGTDTQYF. The CDR3 DNA reads as TGTGCCAGTAGTTCCCCACTAGGACGTGGCACAGATACGCAGTATTTT.

This rearrangement joins TRBV5-6 to TRBJ1-4; 7 positions agree with TRBD1. V gave up 4 bases and J gave up 10 bases; unmatched junction bases: 13. Germline values: CDR1 SGHDT, CDR2 YYEEEE. The CDR3 is made up of 15 amino acids. For the CDR3, the DNA is TGTGCCAGCAGCATAGGGGGCCGGGTGTTTGGAAAACTGTTTTTT. It codes for CASSIGGRVFGKLFF. Filled out from reference TRBV5-6 and TRBJ1-4, the complete variable domain reads DAGVTQSPTHLIKTRGQQVTLRCSPKSGHDTVSWYQQALGQGPQFIFQYYEEEERQRGNFPDRFSGHQFPNYSSELNVNALLLGDSALYLCASSIGGRVFGKLFFGSGTQLSVL.

The chain joins TRBV21-1 to TRBJ2-5; the listed D gene, TRBD2, was not tested against the DNA. TRBV21-1 is recorded as a pseudogene. CDR3 length: 16 amino acids. In nucleotides, the CDR3 is TGTGCCAGCAGCAAAGAGCGGAGGGGACTCCAAGAGACCCAGTACTTC. Protein product: CASSKERRGLQETQYF.

This clone occurred once. The chain has TRBV27 and TRBJ1-1; a possible D gene is TRBD1 (5 bases). The V gene lost 1 base and the J gene lost 0 bases, with 9 bases spanning the gap. This CDR3 has 15 residues. In germline, CDR1 is MNHEY, CDR2 SMNVEV (reference sequence). The chain's CDR3 is CASSLLGLMNTEAFF. The CDR3 region has the DNA TGTGCCAGCAGTTTATTGGGGCTCATGAACACTGAAGCTTTCTTT.

The V and J genes are TRBV6-5 and TRBJ1-1, with 8 positions matching TRBD1. The CDR3 contains 14 residues. Germline lookup yields CDR1 MNHEY and CDR2 SVGAGI. With V trimmed by 6 bases and J by 3 bases, 6 bases remained unmatched. CDR3 DNA: TGTGCCAGCAGAGCAGGGGGCCGGGACACTGAAGCTTTCTTT. This encodes CASRAGGRDTEAFF.

This sequence joins TRBV7-3 and TRBJ2-5; unclear D gene. The CDR3 contains 13 residues. Germline assignment: CDR1 SGHTA and CDR2 FQGTGA. Trimming took off 4 bases at V and 1 base at J, with 7 bases between the two ends. The CDR3 DNA follows: TGTGCCAGCAGCTCCGAACCCCAAGAGACCCAGTACTTC. Its protein is CASSSEPQETQYF.

This clone was detected many times. CDR3 protein: CASSLRLPPLGEQYF. The DNA of the CDR3 is TGTGCCAGCAGTCTACGACTGCCACCCCTTGGCGAGCAGTACTTC. The J gene is TRBJ2-7, the V gene TRBV3-1 (or the pseudogene TRBV3-2), with no clear D. The V gene's germline CDR1 is LGHDT and CDR2 YNNKEL (reference sequence). This CDR3 contains 15 residues. V dropped 6 bases and J dropped 6 bases, with 21 bases sitting between them.

This clone was picked up a small number of times. V usage is TRBV29-1 and J usage is TRBJ1-1; TRBD1 is a possible D gene (6 bases). Germline CDR1 and CDR2: SQVTM and ANQGSEA. The CDR3 consists of 12 residues. V was trimmed by 3 bases and J by 7 bases, leaving 12 bases between them. The CDR3 spells CSVERGAGEAFF. CDR3 DNA sequence: TGCAGCGTTGAGCGGGGGGCGGGTGAAGCTTTCTTT.

This chain connects TRBV3-1 (or the pseudogene TRBV3-2) to TRBJ2-2; TRBD2 aligns across 12 bases. The CDR3 covers 18 residues. V shed 4 bases and J 6 bases; nucleotides not matched to a gene: 12. CDR1 LGHDT and CDR2 YNNKEL come from the germline V gene (reference sequence). The CDR3 nucleotides are TGTGCCAGCAGCCCGCGAAGTCGGGCTAGCGGGAGGGCCGGGGAGCTGTTTTTT. This gives the protein CASSPRSRASGRAGELFF.

CDR3 residues: CSVGVSSGNTIYF. The CDR3 DNA reads as TGCAGCGTTGGGGTCAGCTCTGGAAACACCATATATTTT. The gene calls are TRBV29-1 and TRBJ1-3; D gene unclear. Trimming left V 4 bases short and J 0 bases short, with 7 bases between. This CDR3 spans 13 amino acids. From germline, CDR1 is SQVTM and CDR2 ANQGSEA.

CDR3 sequence: CASSRYRTGHSPLHF. In nucleotides, the CDR3 is TGTGCCAGCAGTCGCTACCGGACAGGTCACTCACCCCTCCACTTT. V gene TRBV7-8 combines with J gene TRBJ1-6, with 7 bases that match TRBD1. Unmatched junction bases numbered 12, after V lost 6 bases and J lost 10 bases. The CDR3 consists of 15 residues. Germline values: CDR1 SGHVS, CDR2 FQNEAQ.

V usage is TRBV2 and J usage is TRBJ2-1, with D perhaps TRBD1 (6 bases). Germline V gene sequence: CDR1 SNHLY, CDR2 FYNNEI. V was clipped by 4 bases and J by 9 bases, with 13 bases between them. The CDR3 spans 13 residues. CDR3 in DNA: TGTGCCAGCAGTGTCGTCAGGGGCTCTGAGCAGTTCTTC. Its translation: CASSVVRGSEQFF.